This T cell receptor (beta chain) was found in a study of blood T cell repertoires in COVID-19 (dated by TCRdb to 2020 to 2022). The study in broad terms: Samples from collaborators originated in the United States, Italy and Spain and spanned both the acute and convalescent phases of COVID-19. The material from the prospective study consisted of cDNA or gDNA derived from T cells, B-cell-depleted T cells, or PBMCs. Deeply sampled blood TCRbeta repertoires from subjects exposed to, actively infected with, or recovered from COVID-19 were included in the dataset. The repertoires were released in a freely available public database intended as a resource for research on the immune response to SARS-CoV-2. Samples came from the ongoing ImmuneRACE study (first 160 participants) plus 1,254 subjects from 6 global collaborators. The sample metadata nearly always contained a de-identified subject ID, COVID-19 status, age in years and sex. Where HLA class I and class II types were available, the types were taken from metadata supplied by the sample provider, not from assay-based typing. What the authors observed across the whole study: The amount of clinical and demographic metadata varied by source and participant and was provided uncurated.

Points on this clone: There is no known antigen for this receptor. The sample holds no much larger clone one base away, and base qualities are not on file.

TCRbeta CDR3 regions were amplified from genomic DNA by means of the immunoSEQ Assay, a bias-controlled multiplex PCR. On the authors' methods: The number of nucleated cells in each sample was estimated by amplification of reference gene primers within the assay. To quantify the absolute abundance of each unique TCRbeta CDR3 rearrangement, sequence reads were collapsed and filtered. For each sample, productive Simpson clonality was calculated as the square root of Simpson's diversity index across productive rearrangements. The table comes from immuneACCESS by way of TCRdb, which keeps in-frame sequences with V and J called. Part of the clones is missing from these tables; in studies checked, under half for an unresolved V gene and the rest for unknown reasons. V and J calls and clone size are as listed in that table; D and trimming were resolved from the DNA. This sample is represented by roughly 150,000 clones; about 83% of them were singletons. Of the sample, around 2.7% falls within the top ten clones.

The CDR3 runs 15 amino acids, cysteine and phenylalanine included. The kept DNA is CDR3 alone, 45 bases in frame from the first base. CDR1 and CDR2 were assigned from the germline V gene as SGHTS and YDEGEE. The junction shows trimming of 4 bases on V and 4 bases on J, and the gene matches do not reach 8 bases of it. In Seattle, one collaborating source enrolled patients while the infection was active and tracked those patients longitudinally over the course of disease. Each collaborating institution followed its own protocols to collect whole blood in K2EDTA tubes. For TCRbeta analysis, collaborators shipped samples as frozen whole blood, isolated PBMCs, or DNA extracted from either of those sample types.

The sequencing sample was made of peripheral blood. This clonotype was sampled from a woman of 80 years or more with COVID-19, enrolled during active disease. Recombination connected TRBV5-8 to TRBJ1-5, and TRBD1 matches 7 of the central bases. The CDR3 region reads CASSAGTELNQPQHF. The base sequence is TGTGCCAGCAGCGCCGGGACAGAACTTAATCAGCCCCAGCATTTT. The variable domain in full, with residues beyond the CDR3 obtained from the reference TRBV5-8 and TRBJ1-5 genes, is EAGVTQSPTHLIKTRGQQATLRCSPISGHTSVYWYQQALGLGLQFLLWYDEGEERNRGNFPPRFSGRQFPNYSSELNVNALELEDSALYLCASSAGTELNQPQHFGDGTRLSIL.